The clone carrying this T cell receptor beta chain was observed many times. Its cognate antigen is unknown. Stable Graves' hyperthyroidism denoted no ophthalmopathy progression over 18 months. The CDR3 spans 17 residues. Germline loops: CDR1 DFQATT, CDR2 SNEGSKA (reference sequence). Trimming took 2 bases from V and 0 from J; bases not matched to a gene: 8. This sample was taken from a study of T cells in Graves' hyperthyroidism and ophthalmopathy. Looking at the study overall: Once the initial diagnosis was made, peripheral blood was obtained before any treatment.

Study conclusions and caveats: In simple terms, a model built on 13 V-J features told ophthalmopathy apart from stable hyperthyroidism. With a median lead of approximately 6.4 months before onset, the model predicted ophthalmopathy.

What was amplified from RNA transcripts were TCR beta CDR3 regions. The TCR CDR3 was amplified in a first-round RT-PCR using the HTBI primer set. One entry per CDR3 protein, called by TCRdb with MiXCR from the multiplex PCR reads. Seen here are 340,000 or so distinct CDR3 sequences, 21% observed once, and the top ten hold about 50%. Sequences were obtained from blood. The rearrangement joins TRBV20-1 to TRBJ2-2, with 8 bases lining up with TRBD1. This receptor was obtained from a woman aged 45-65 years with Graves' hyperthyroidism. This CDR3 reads CSARPLRTGTNTGELFF. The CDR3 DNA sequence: TGCAGTGCTAGACCCCTCCGGACAGGGACGAACACCGGGGAGCTGTTTTTT.